This TCR beta chain was captured in a study of T cell repertoires in cytomegalovirus infection. Study at large: Selection of CMV epitopes for the study included recently identified HLA-C-restricted and well-studied HLA-B-restricted ones. Both a matching HLA type and CMV infection were indicated by public TCR beta signatures. General study points: The study identified carriers of CMV plus the relevant HLA from cumulative public TCR beta family frequency.

This clonotype came up a few times. Its antigen is as yet unknown. TCRdb reprocessed the reads with MiXCR, giving one entry per CDR3 protein. The sample holds approximately 1,000,000 distinct CDR3 sequences; around 32% are singletons and the top ten take over 13%. This CDR3 contains 17 residues. Trimming removed 0 bases at V and 0 bases at J, with 11 bases between. The germline gives CDR1 SEHNR, CDR2 FQNEAQ (reference sequence). The sequence was collected from a human donor in good health (CMV status not recorded). Some clones in this sample may be carry-over from other donors' samples. The specimen was cultured CD8+ T cells from PBMCs, collected from culture after CMV antigen stimulation. V and J are TRBV7-9 and TRBJ2-2; D perhaps matches TRBD2 (5 bases). The CDR3 protein is CASSLAVGVSNTGELFF. CDR3 in DNA: TGTGCCAGCAGCTTAGCGGTCGGGGTATCGAACACCGGGGAGCTGTTTTTT.